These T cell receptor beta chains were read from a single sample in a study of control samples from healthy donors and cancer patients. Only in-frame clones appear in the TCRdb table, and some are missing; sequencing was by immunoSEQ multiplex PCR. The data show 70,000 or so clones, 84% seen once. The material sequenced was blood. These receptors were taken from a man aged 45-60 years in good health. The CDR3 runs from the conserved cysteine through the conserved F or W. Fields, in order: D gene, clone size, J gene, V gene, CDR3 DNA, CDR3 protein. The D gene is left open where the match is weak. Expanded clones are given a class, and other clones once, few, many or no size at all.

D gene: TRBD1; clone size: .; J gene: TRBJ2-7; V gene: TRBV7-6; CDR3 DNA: TGTGCCAGCAGCCACACAGGACCCCGGGACAGGGACGGCGAGCAGTACTTC; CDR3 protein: CASSHTGPRDRDGEQYF
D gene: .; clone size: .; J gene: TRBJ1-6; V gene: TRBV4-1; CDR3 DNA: TGCGCCAGCGGGGAGACACGGTATAATTCACCCCTCCACTTT; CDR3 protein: CASGETRYNSPLHF
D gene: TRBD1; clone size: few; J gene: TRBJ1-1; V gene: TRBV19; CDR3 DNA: TGTGCCAGTAGTATATCCAGGGGGGCCACTGAAGCTTTCTTT; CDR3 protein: CASSISRGATEAFF
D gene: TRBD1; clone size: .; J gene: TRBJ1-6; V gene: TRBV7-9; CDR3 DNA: TGTGCCAGCGGAGACTTCCGGACAGGGAATTCACCCCTCCACTTT; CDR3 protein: CASGDFRTGNSPLHF
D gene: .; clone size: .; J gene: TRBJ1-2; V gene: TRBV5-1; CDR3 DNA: TGCGCCAGCAGCGCCGACAGGTCCTACACCTTC; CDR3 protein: CASSADRSYTF
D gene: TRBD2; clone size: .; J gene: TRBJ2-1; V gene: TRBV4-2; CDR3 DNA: TGTGCCAGCAGCCAAGAGGGGACTAGCGGGAGGCCCTTGCAGTTCTTC; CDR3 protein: CASSQEGTSGRPLQFF
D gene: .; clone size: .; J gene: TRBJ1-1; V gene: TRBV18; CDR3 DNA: TGTGCCAGCTCACTCCCCGGGACACTGAACACTGAAGCTTTCTTT; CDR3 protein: CASSLPGTLNTEAFF
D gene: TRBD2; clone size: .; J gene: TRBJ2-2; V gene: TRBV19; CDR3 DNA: TGTGCCAGTAGTATAGACCGAGGACTAGCTTTCACCGGGGAGCTGTTTTTT; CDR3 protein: CASSIDRGLAFTGELFF
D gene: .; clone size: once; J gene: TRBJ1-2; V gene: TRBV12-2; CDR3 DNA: TGTGCAAGTCGCACCCGGGACAGGGCGAACTATGGCTACACCTTC; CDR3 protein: CASRTRDRANYGYTF
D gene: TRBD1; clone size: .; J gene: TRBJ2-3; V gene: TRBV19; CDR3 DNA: TGTGCCAGTCGGAATCCGGGACAGGGGACAGATACGCAGTATTTT; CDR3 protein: CASRNPGQGTDTQYF
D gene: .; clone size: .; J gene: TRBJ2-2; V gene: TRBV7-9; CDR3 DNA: TGTGCCAGCAGCCAGAGCGGGGAGCTGTTTTTT; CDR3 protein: CASSQSGELFF
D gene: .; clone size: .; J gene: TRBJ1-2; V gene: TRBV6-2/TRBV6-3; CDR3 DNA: TGTGCCAGCAGTCTATCACAGCGCTATGGCTACACCTTC; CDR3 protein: CASSLSQRYGYTF
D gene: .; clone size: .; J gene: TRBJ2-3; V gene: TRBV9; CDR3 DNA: TGTGCCAGCAGCGGTGGCATGGGGGGGGCGGTAGATACGCAGTATTTT; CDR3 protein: CASSGGMGGAVDTQYF
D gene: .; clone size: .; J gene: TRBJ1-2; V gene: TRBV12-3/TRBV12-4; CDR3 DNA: TGTGCCAGCAGTTCCGTTGGCGGCTATGGCTACACCTTC; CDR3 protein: CASSSVGGYGYTF
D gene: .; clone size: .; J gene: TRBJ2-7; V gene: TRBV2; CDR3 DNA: TGTGCCAGCAGTGATCCTCGAATCCTAAAGGACTACGAGCAGTACTTC; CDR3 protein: CASSDPRILKDYEQYF
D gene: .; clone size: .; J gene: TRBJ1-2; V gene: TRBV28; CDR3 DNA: TGTGCCAGCTTTTCGACGCGGAGGGGCCTGGGCTACACCTTC; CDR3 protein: CASFSTRRGLGYTF
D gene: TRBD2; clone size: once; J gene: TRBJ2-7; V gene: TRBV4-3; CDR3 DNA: TGCGCCAGCAGCCAAGAGCCGGGACTAGCAGGCTACGAGCAGTACTTC; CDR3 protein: CASSQEPGLAGYEQYF
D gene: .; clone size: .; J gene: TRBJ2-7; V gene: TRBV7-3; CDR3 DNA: TGTGCCAGCAGCTTAACGGGTCGGGGCTACGAGCAGTACTTC; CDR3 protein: CASSLTGRGYEQYF
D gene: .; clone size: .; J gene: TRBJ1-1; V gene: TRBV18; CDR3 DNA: TGTGCCAGCTCACCTGAGGGCACTGAAGCTTTCTTT; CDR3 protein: CASSPEGTEAFF
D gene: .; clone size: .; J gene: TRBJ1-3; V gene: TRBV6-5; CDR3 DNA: TGTGCCAGCAGTTACTCGAGTACTACCGGGACCATATATTTT; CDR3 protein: CASSYSSTTGTIYF
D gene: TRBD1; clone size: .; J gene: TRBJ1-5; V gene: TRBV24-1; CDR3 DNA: TGTGCCACCAGTGACTCCGGACAGGGAGGGGGCAATCAGCCCCAGCATTTT; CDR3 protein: CATSDSGQGGGNQPQHF
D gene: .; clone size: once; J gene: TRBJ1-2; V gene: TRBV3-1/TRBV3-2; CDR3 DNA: TGTGCCAGCAGCCAACGCTCGCAGGGGCGCGACTATGGCTACACCTTC; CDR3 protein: CASSQRSQGRDYGYTF
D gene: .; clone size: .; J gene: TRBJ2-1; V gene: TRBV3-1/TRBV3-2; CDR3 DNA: TGTGCCAGCAGCCCAACCTACAATGAGCAGTTCTTC; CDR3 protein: CASSPTYNEQFF
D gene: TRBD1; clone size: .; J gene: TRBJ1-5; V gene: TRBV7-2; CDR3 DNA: TGTGCCAGCAGCTTAGGTATAGGGACAGAACAGGGGCCCCAGCATTTT; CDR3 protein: CASSLGIGTEQGPQHF
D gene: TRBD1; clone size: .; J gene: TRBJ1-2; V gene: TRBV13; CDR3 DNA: TGTGCCAGCAGCATTAGACAGGGGGAAAATAACTATGGCTACACCTTC; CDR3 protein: CASSIRQGENNYGYTF